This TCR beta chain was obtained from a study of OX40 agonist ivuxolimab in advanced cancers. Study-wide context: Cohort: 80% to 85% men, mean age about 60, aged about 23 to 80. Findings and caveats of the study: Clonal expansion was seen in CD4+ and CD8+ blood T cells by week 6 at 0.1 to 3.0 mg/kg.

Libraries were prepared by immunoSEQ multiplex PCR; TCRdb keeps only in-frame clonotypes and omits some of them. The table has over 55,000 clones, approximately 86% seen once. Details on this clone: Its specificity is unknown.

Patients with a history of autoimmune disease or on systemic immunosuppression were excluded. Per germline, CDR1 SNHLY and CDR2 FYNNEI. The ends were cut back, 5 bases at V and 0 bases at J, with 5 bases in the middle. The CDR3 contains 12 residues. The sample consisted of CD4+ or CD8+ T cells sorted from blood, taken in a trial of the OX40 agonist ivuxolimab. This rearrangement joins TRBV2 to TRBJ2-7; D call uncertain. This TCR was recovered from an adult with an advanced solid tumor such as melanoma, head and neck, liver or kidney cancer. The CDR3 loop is CASSLLSYEQYV. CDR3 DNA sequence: TGTGCCAGCAGTCTGCTCTCCTACGAGCAGTACGTC.